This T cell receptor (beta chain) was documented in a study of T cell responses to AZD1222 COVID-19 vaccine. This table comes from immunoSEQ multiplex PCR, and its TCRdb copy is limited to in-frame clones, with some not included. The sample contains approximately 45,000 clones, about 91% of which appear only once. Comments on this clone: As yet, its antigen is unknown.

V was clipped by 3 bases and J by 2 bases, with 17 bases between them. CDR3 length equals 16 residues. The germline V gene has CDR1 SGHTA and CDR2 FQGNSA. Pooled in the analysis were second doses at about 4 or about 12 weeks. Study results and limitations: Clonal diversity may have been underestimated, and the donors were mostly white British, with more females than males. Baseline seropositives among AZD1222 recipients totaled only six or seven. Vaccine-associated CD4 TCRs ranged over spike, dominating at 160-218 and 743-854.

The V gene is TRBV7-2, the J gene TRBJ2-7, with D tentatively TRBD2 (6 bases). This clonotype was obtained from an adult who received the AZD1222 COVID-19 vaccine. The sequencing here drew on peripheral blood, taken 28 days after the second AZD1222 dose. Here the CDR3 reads CASSFGRGGGAYEQYF. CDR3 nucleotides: TGTGCCAGCAGCTTCGGGAGAGGAGGAGGGGCCTACGAGCAGTACTTC.